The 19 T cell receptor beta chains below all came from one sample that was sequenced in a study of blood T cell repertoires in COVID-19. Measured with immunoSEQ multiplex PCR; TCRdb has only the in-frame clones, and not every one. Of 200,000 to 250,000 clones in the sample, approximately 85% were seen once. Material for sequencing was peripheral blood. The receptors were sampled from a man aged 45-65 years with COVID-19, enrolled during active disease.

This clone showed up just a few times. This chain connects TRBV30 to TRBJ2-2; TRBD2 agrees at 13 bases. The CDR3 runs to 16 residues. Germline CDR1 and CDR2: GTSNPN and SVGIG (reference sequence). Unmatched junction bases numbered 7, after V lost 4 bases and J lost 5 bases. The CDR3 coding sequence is TGTGCCTGGAATGGACTAGCGGGGGCCCAAACCGGGGAGCTGTTTTTT. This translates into CAWNGLAGAQTGELFF.

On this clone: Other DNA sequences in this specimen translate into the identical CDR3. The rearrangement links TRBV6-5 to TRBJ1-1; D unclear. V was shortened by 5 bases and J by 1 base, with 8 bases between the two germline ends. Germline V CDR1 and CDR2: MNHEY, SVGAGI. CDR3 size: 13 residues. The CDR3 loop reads CASSLTGNTEAFF. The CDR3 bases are TGTGCCAGCAGTCTGACTGGGAACACTGAAGCTTTCTTT.

The DNA of the CDR3 is TGCAGTGCTAGTTTCAGCGGGCACACAGATACGCAGTATTTT. The encoded protein is CSASFSGHTDTQYF. This chain joins TRBV20-1 and TRBJ2-3, with D possibly matching TRBD2 (6 bases). The CDR3 covers 14 residues. V lost 3 bases and J lost 2, with 12 bases in between. The germline CDR1 and CDR2 sequences are DFQATT and SNEGSKA (reference sequence).

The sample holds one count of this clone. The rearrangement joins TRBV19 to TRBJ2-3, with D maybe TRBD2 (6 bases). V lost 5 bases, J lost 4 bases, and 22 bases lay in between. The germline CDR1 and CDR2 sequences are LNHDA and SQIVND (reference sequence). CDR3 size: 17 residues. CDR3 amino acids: CASSDAGRRMTADTQYF. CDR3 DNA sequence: TGTGCCAGTAGTGACGCGGGACGACGCATGACTGCAGATACGCAGTATTTT.

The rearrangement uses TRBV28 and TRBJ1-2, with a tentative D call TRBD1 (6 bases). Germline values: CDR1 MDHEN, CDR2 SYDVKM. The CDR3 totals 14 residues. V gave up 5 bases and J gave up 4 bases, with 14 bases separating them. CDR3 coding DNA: TGTGCCAGCAGTCTCGCCGGGACACTCTATGGCTACACCTTC. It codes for CASSLAGTLYGYTF.

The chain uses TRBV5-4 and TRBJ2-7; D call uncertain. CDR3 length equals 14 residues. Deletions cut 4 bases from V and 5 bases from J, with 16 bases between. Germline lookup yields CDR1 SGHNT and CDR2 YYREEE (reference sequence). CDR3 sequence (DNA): TGTGCCAGCAGCCCGAGTGCCCCTTCCAACGAGCAGTACTTC. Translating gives CASSPSAPSNEQYF.

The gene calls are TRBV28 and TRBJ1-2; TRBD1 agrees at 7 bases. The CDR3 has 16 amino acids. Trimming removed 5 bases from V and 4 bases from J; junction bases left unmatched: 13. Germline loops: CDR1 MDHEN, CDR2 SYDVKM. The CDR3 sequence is CASSTLGTAGAYGYTF. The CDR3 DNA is TGTGCCAGCAGTACATTAGGGACAGCTGGAGCCTATGGCTACACCTTC.

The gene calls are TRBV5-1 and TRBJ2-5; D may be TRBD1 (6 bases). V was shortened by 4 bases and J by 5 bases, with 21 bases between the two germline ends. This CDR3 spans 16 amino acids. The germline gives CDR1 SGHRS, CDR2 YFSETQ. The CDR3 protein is CASSLMRPGDYETQYF. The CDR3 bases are TGCGCCAGCAGCCTCATGCGACCAGGGGATTATGAGACCCAGTACTTC. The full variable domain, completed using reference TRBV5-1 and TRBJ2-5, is KAGVTQTPRYLIKTRGQQVTLSCSPISGHRSVSWYQQTPGQGLQFLFEYFSETQRNKGNFPGRFSGRQFSNSRSEMNVSTLELGDSALYLCASSLMRPGDYETQYFGPGTRLLVL.

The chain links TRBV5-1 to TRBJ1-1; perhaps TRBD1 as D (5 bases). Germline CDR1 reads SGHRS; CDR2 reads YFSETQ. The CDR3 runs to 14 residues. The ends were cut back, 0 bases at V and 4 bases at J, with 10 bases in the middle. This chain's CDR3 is CASSLERGITEAFF. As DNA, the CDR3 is TGCGCCAGCAGCTTGGAACGGGGGATCACTGAAGCTTTCTTT.

For the CDR3, the DNA is TGTGCCAGCAGCACGACTAGCACAGATACGCAGTATTTT. Encoded protein: CASSTTSTDTQYF. The chain uses TRBV9 and TRBJ2-3; no reliable D call. The CDR3 runs 13 residues. Germline CDR1 and CDR2: SGDLS and YYNGEE. V dropped 4 bases and J dropped 0 bases, with 6 bases sitting between them.

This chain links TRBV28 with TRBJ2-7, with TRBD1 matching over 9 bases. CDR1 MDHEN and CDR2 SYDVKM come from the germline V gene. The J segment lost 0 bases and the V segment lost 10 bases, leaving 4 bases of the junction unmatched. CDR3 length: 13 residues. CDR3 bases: TGTGCCACCCTGGACAGGGGCTCCTACGAGCAGTACTTC. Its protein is CATLDRGSYEQYF.

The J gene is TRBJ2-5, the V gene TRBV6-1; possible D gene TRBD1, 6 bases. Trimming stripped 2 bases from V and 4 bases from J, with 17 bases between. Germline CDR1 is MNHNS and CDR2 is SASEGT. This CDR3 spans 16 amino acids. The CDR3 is CASSEMGARGPETQYF. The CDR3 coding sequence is TGTGCCAGCAGTGAAATGGGGGCCCGGGGTCCAGAGACCCAGTACTTC.

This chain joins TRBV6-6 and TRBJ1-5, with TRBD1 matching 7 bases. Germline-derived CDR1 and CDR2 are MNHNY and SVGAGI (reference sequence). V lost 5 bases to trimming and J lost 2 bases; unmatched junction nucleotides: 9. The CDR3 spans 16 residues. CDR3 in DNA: TGTGCCAGCAGTACGATGACAGGGCTGGGCAATCAGCCCCAGCATTTT. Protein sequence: CASSTMTGLGNQPQHF.

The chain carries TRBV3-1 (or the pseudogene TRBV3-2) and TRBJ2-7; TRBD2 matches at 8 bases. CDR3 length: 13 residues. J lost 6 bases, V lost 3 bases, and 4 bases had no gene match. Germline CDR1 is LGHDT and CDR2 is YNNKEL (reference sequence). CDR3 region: CASSHGLAGEQYF. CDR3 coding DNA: TGTGCCAGCAGCCACGGACTAGCCGGCGAGCAGTACTTC.

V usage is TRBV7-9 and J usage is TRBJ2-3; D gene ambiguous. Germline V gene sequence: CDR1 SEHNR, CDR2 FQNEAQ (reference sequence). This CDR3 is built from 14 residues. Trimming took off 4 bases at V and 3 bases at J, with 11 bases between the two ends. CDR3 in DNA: TGTGCCAGCAGCTCCCACGGGTGGACAGATACGCAGTATTTT. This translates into CASSSHGWTDTQYF.

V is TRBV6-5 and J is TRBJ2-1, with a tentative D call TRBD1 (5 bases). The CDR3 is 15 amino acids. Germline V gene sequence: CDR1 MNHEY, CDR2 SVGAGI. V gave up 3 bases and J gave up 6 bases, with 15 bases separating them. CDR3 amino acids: CASSYQGNLGNEQFF. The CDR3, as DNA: TGTGCCAGCAGTTATCAGGGAAATCTCGGCAATGAGCAGTTCTTC.

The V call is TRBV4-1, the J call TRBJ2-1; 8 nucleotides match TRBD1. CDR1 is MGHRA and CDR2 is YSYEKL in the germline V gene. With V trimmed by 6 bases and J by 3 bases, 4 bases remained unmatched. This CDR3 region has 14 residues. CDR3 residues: CASSSGTGYNEQFF. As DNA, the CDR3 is TGCGCCAGCAGTTCCGGGACAGGCTACAATGAGCAGTTCTTC.

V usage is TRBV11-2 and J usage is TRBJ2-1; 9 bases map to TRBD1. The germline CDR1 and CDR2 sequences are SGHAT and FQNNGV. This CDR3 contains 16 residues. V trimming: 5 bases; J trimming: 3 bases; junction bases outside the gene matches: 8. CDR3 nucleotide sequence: TGTGCCAGCAGCCATGAACCGGGACAGGGCTACAATGAGCAGTTCTTC. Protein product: CASSHEPGQGYNEQFF.

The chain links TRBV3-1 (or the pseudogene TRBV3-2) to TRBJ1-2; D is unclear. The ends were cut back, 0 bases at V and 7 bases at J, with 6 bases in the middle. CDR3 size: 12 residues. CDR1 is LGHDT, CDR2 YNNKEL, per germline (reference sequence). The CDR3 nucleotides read TGTGCCAGCAGCCAAGACGTCAGTGGCTACACCTTC. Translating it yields CASSQDVSGYTF.